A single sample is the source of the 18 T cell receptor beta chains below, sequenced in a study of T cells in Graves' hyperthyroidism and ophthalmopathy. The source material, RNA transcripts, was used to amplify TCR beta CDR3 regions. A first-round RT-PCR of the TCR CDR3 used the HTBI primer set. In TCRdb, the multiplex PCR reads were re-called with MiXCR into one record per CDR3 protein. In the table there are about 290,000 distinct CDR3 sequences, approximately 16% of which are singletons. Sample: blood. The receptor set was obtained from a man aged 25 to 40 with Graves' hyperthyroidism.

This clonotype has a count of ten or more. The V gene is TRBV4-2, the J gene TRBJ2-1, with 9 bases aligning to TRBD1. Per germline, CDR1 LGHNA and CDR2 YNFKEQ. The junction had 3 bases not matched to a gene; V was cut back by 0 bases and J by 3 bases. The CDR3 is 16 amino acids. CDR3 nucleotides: TGTGCCAGCAGCCAAGATGGACAGGGGCTCTACAATGAGCAGTTCTTC. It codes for CASSQDGQGLYNEQFF.

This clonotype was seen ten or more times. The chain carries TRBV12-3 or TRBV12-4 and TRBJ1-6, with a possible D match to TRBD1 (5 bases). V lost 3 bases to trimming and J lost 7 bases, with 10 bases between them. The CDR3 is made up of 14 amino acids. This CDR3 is CASSLSGSNSPLHF. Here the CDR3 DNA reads TGTGCCAGCAGTTTGTCAGGGTCGAATTCACCCCTCCACTTT.

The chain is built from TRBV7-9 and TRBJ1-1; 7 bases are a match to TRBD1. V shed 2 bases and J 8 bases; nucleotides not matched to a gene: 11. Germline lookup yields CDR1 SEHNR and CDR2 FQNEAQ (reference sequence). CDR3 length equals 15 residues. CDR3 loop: CASSLTPGQVQEAFF. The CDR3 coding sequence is TGTGCCAGCAGCTTAACTCCCGGACAGGTCCAAGAAGCTTTCTTT.

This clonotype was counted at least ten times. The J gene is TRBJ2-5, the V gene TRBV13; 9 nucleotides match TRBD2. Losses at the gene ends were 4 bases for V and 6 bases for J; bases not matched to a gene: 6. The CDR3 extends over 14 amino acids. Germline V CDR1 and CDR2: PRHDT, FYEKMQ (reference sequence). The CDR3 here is CASSYSGGEKTQYF. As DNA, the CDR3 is TGTGCCAGCAGCTATAGCGGGGGCGAGAAGACCCAGTACTTC.

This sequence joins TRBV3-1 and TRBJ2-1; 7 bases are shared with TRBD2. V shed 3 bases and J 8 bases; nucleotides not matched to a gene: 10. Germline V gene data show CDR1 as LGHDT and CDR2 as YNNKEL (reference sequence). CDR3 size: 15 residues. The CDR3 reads CASSQGGGPSYEQFF. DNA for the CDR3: TGTGCCAGCAGCCAGGGGGGAGGGCCAAGCTATGAGCAGTTCTTC.

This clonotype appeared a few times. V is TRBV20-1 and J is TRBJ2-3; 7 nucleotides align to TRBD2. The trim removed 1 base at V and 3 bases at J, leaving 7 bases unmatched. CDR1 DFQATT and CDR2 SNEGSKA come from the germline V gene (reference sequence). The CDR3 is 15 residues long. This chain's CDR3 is CSARGVGAGTDTQYF. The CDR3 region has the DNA TGCAGTGCTAGAGGGGTGGGAGCGGGGACAGATACGCAGTATTTT.

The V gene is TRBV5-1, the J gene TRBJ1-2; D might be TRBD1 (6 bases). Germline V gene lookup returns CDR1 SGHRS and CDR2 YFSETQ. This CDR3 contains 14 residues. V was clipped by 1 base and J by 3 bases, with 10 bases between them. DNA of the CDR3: TGCGCCAGCAGCTTGTGGGGGGCTGACTATGGCTACACCTTC. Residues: CASSLWGADYGYTF. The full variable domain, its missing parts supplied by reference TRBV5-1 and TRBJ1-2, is KAGVTQTPRYLIKTRGQQVTLSCSPISGHRSVSWYQQTPGQGLQFLFEYFSETQRNKGNFPGRFSGRQFSNSRSEMNVSTLELGDSALYLCASSLWGADYGYTFGSGTRLTVV.

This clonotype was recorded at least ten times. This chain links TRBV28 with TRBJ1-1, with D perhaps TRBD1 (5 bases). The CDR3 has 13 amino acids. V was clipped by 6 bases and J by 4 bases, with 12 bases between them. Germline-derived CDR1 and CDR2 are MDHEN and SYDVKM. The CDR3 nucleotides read TGTGCCAGCAGGATCAGCAGGGTCACTGAAGCTTTCTTT. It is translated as CASRISRVTEAFF.

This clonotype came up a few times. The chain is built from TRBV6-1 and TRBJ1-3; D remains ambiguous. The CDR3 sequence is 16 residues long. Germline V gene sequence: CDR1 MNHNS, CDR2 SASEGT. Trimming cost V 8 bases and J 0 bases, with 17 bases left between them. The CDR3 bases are TGTGCCAGCGGCCTTCCAGACTCGATCTCTGGAAACACCATATATTTT. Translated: CASGLPDSISGNTIYF.

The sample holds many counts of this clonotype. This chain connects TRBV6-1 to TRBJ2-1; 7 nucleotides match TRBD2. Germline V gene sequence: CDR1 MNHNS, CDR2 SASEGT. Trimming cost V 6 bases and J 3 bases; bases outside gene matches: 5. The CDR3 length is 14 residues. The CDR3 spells CASSLAVGYNEQFF. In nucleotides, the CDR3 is TGTGCCAGCAGCCTAGCGGTAGGCTACAATGAGCAGTTCTTC.

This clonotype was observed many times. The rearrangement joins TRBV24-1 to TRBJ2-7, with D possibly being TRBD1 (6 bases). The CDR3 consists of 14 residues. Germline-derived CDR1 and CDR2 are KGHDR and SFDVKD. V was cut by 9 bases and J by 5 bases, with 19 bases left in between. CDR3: CATSGTGSIHEQYF. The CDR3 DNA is TGTGCCACCTCCGGAACAGGGAGTATCCACGAGCAGTACTTC.

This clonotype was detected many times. CDR3 nucleotide sequence: TGTGCCAGCTCCCACACAGGGGGCGGCACAGATACGCAGTATTTT. Amino acids: CASSHTGGGTDTQYF. This chain connects TRBV18 to TRBJ2-3, with TRBD1 identical over 9 bases. Germline CDR1 is KGHSH and CDR2 is LQKENI. With V trimmed by 6 bases and J by 1 base, 5 bases remained unmatched. The CDR3 spans 15 residues.

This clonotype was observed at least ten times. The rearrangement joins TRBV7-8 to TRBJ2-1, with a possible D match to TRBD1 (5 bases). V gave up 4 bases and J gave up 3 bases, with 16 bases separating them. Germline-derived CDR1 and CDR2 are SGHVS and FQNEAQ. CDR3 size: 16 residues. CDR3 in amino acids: CASSWGSPGNYNEQFF. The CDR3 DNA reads TGTGCCAGCAGCTGGGGCTCACCAGGGAACTACAATGAGCAGTTCTTC.

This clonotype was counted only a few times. The CDR3 protein is CASSITGGDTQYF. In DNA, the CDR3 is TGTGCCAGCAGTATCACCGGGGGGGATACGCAGTATTTT. The chain couples TRBV27 to TRBJ2-3; TRBD2 aligns across 7 bases. Germline CDR1 and CDR2: MNHEY and SMNVEV (reference sequence). This CDR3 is built from 13 residues. With V trimmed by 5 bases and J by 6 bases, 5 bases remained unmatched.

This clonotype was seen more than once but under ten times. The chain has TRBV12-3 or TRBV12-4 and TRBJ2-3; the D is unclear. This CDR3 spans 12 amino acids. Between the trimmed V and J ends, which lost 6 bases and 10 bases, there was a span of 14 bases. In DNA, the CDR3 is TGTGCCAGCAGCCTCGACCTCCCATCGCAGTATTTT. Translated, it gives CASSLDLPSQYF.

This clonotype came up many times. CDR3 loop: CGTQGQETQYF. DNA of the CDR3: TGCGGTACACAGGGGCAAGAGACCCAGTACTTC. The chain couples TRBV20-1 to TRBJ2-5, with TRBD1 matching over 7 bases. The CDR3 totals 11 residues. Germline lookup yields CDR1 DFQATT and CDR2 SNEGSKA (reference sequence).

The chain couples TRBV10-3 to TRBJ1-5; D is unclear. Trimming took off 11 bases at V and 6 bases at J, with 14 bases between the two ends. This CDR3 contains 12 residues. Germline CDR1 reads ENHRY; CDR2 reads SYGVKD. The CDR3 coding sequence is TGTGCCGCCCTGTCTGAGGGTCAGCCCCAGCATTTT. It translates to CAALSEGQPQHF.

The CDR3 spells CASSWTASTDTQYF. DNA for the CDR3: TGTGCCAGCAGCTGGACAGCTAGCACAGATACGCAGTATTTT. The chain is built from TRBV7-9 and TRBJ2-3; a weak D match, TRBD1 (6 bases). CDR3 size: 14 residues. CDR1 SEHNR and CDR2 FQNEAQ come from the germline V gene (reference sequence). Trimming pared 4 bases from V and 0 bases from J, leaving 8 bases between.